Listed below are T cell receptor beta chains from one sample, sequenced in a study of cytomegalovirus exposure and HLA in healthy donors. Produced via immunoSEQ multiplex PCR; TCRdb's table is partial and in-frame only. This sample has approximately 150,000 clones, with more than 60% found just once. Sequencing used PBMCs. These receptors came from a male donor in good health and CMV-seronegative. The CDR3 runs from the conserved cysteine through the conserved F or W. D genes are given only for firm matches. Not every row has a clone size; where given, it reads once, few, many or a size class.

d_call	v_call	clone_size	cdr3_length	j_call	cdr3_nt	cdr3_aa
TRBD2	TRBV6-1	-	14	TRBJ2-5	TGTGCCAGCAGGGAACGGGGGGTACGGGAGACCCAGTACTTC	CASRERGVRETQYF
-	TRBV6-4	-	18	TRBJ2-6	TGTGCCAGCAGTGACTCAGGACAGCGAAGCTCTGGGGCCAACGTCCTGACTTTC	CASSDSGQRSSGANVLTF
TRBD1	TRBV2	-	13	TRBJ1-1	TGTGCCAGCAGTACACAGGGGAGTGTGTCGGCTTTCTTT	CASSTQGSVSAFF
TRBD1	TRBV9	-	18	TRBJ1-1	TGTGCCAGCAGCGTAGGTTTGACAGGGGGCTTGAGGAACACTGAAGCTTTCTTT	CASSVGLTGGLRNTEAFF
TRBD2	TRBV19	-	13	TRBJ2-1	TGTGCCAGTAGGCTAGCGGGGGGTGGGGAGCAGTTCTTC	CASRLAGGGEQFF
TRBD2	TRBV6-1	-	15	TRBJ2-5	TGTGCCAGCAGGGGACTAGCGGGGGTGACGGAGACCCAGTACTTC	CASRGLAGVTETQYF
TRBD1	TRBV5-1	-	15	TRBJ2-5	TGCGCCAGCAGCTCCACCGGGACAGCTCAAGAGACCCAGTACTTC	CASSSTGTAQETQYF
TRBD1	TRBV2	-	13	TRBJ1-2	TGTGCCAGATTACAGGGGGCTAACTATGGCTACACCTTC	CARLQGANYGYTF
TRBD2	TRBV5-1	-	17	TRBJ2-5	TGCGCCAGCAGCGGGGACGGAGGACTAGCGGGAGGGGAGACCCAGTACTTC	CASSGDGGLAGGETQYF
-	TRBV25-1	few	10	TRBJ1-1	TGTGCCAGCAGTGACAGGCAGGCTTTCTTT	CASSDRQAFF
TRBD1	TRBV7-9	few	15	TRBJ2-7	TGTGCCAGCAGCCCCCCGGGACAGGGGGAGGCCGAGCAGTACTTC	CASSPPGQGEAEQYF
-	TRBV4-1	-	16	TRBJ2-5	TGCGCCAGCAGCCAAGATTTGACGGGTTTTCAAGAGACCCAGTACTTC	CASSQDLTGFQETQYF
TRBD2	TRBV5-1	-	12	TRBJ2-3	TGCGCCAGCGCGGGAGGTTTAGGTACGCAGTATTTT	CASAGGLGTQYF
-	TRBV21-1	-	18	TRBJ2-7	TGTGCCAGCAGCATCCGGAGGACTCGGGACAAGAGCTCCTACGAGCAGTACTTC	CASSIRRTRDKSSYEQYF
-	TRBV6-5	-	15	TRBJ2-7	TGTGCCAGCTTAGGAATAAGGGGTTACTCCTACGAGCAGTACTTC	CASLGIRGYSYEQYF
-	TRBV11-1	-	16	TRBJ2-3	TGTGCCAGCAGCTTAGTCGGCGGGGCAAGCACAGATACGCAGTATTTT	CASSLVGGASTDTQYF
-	TRBV9	-	14	TRBJ2-7	TGTGCCAGCAGCGAGGGGGATTTTGCCTACGAGCAGTACTTC	CASSEGDFAYEQYF
TRBD1	TRBV5-1	-	13	TRBJ1-1	TGCGCCAGCAGATCGGACAGGGCCACTGAAGCTTTCTTT	CASRSDRATEAFF
-	TRBV6-5	once	16	TRBJ1-2	TGTGCCAGCAGTTACGACAGGTCAGGGGCTAACTATGGCTACACCTTC	CASSYDRSGANYGYTF
TRBD1	TRBV25-1	-	14	TRBJ2-5	TGTGCCAGCGGGGGGACAGGGGGCAGGGAGACCCAGTACTTC	CASGGTGGRETQYF